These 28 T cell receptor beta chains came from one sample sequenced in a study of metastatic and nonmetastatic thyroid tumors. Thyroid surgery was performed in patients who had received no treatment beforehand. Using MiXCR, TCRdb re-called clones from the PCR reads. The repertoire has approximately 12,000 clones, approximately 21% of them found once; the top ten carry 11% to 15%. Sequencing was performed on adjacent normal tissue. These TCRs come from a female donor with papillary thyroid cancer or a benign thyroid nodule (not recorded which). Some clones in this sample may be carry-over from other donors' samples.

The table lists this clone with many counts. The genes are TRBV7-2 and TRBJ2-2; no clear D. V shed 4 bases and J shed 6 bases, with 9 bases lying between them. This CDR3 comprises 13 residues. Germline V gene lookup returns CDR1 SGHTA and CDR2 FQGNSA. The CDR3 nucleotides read TGTGCCAGCAGCTCCCTGGCGTCCGGGGAGCTGTTTTTT. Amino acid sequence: CASSSLASGELFF.

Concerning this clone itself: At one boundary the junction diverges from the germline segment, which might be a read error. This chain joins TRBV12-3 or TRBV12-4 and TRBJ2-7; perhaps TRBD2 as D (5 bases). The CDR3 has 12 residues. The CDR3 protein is CASSLTLREQCF. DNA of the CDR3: TGTGCCAGCAGTTTGACCCTAAGGGAGCAGTGCTTC.

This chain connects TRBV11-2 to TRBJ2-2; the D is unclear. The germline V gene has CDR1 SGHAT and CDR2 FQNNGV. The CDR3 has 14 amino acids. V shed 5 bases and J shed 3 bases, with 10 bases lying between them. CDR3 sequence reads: CASSPRCDTGELFF. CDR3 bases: TGTGCCAGCAGCCCCCGGTGTGACACCGGGGAGCTGTTTTTT.

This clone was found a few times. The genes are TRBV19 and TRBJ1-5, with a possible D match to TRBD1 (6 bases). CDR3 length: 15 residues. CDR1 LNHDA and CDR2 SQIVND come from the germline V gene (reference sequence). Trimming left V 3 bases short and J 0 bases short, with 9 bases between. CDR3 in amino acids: CASSMGQYSNQPQHF. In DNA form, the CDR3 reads TGTGCCAGTAGTATGGGACAATATAGCAATCAGCCCCAGCATTTT. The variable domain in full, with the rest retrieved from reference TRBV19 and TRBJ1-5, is DGGITQSPKYLFRKEGQNVTLSCEQNLNHDAMYWYRQDPGQGLRLIYYSQIVNDFQKGDIAEGYSVSREKKESFPLTVTSAQKNPTAFYLCASSMGQYSNQPQHFGDGTRLSIL.

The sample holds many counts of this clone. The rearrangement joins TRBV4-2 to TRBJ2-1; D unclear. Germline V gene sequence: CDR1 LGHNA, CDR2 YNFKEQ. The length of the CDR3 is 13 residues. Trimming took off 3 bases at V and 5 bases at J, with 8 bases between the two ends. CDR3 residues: CASSHRPNNEQFF. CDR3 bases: TGTGCCAGCAGCCACAGGCCGAACAATGAGCAGTTCTTC.

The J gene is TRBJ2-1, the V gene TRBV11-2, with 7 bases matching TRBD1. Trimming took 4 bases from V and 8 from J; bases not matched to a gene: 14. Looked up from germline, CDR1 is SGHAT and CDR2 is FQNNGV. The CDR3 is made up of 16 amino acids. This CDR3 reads CASSSYGGYRGYEQFF. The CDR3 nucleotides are TGTGCCAGCAGCTCCTATGGGGGTTACAGGGGATATGAGCAGTTCTTC.

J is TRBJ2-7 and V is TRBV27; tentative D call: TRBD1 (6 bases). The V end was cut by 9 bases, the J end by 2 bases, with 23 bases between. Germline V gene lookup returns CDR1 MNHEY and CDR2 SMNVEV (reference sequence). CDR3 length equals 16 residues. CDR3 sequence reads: CARGANQGDITYEQYF. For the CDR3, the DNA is TGTGCCAGGGGGGCCAACCAAGGGGATATCACCTACGAGCAGTACTTC.

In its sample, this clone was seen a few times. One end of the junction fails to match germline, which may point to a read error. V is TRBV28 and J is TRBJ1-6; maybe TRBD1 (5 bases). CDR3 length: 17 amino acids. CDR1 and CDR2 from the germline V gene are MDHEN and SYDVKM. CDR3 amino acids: CASSPTSQGFNSSPLRF. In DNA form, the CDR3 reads TGTGCCAGCAGTCCCACCAGTCAGGGTTTCAATAGTTCACCCCTCCGCTTT.

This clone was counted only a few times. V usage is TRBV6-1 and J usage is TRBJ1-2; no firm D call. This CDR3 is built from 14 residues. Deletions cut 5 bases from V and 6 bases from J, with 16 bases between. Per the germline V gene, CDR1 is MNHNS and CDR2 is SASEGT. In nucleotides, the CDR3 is TGTGCCAGCAGTCAGATCACAATGACCGATGGCTACACCTTC. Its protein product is CASSQITMTDGYTF.

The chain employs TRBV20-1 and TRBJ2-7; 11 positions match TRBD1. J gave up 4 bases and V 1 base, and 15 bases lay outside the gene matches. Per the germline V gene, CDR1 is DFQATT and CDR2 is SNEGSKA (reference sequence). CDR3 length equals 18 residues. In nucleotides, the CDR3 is TGCAGTGCTAGAGCTTGGACAGGGGGCTTCCCGTTCTGGTACGAGCAGTACTTC. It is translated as CSARAWTGGFPFWYEQYF.

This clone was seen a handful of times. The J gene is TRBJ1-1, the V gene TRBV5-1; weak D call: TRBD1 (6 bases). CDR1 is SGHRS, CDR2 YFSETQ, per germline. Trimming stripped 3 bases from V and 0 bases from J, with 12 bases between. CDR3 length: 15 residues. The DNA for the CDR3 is TGCGCCAGCAGCTCGGTACAGGGCCTGAACACTGAAGCTTTCTTT. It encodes CASSSVQGLNTEAFF.

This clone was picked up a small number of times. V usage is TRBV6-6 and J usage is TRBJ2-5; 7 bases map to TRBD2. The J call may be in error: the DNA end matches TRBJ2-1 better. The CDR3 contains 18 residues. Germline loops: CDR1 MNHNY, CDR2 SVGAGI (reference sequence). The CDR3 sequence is CASSYCLRGGRKAHEQFF. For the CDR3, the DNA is TGTGCCAGCAGTTACTGTTTAAGGGGCGGGAGAAAAGCTCATGAGCAGTTCTTC.

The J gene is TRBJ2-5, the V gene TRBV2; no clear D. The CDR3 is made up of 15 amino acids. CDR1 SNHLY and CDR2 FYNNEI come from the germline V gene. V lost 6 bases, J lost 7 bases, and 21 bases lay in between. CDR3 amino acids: CASSERANKRSTQYF. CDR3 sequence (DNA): TGTGCCAGCAGCGAACGGGCTAACAAGAGATCGACCCAGTACTTC.

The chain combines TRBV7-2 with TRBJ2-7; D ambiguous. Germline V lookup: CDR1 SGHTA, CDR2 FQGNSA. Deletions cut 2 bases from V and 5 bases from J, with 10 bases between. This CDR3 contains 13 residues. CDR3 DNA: TGTGCCAGCAGCTTAAGTCAAGGGAACGAGCAGTACTTC. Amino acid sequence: CASSLSQGNEQYF.

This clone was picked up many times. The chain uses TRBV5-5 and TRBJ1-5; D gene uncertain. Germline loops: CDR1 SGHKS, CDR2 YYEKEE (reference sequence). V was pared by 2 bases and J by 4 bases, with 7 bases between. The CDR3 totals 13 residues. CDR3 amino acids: CASSLVRNQPQHF. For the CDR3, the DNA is TGTGCCAGCAGCTTAGTAAGGAATCAGCCCCAGCATTTT.

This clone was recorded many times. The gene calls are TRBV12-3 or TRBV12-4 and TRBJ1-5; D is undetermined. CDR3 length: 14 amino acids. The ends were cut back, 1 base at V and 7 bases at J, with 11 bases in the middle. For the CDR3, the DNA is TGTGCCAGCAGTTTAGGTTGGGGTTCCCAGCCCCAGCATTTT. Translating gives CASSLGWGSQPQHF.

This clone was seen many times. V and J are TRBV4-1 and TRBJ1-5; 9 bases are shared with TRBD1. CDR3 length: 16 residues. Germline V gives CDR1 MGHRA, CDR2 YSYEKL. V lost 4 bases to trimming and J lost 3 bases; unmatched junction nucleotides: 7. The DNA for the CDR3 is TGCGCCAGCAGCCTAACAACAGGGGGCTTCAATCAGCCCCAGCATTTT. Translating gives CASSLTTGGFNQPQHF.

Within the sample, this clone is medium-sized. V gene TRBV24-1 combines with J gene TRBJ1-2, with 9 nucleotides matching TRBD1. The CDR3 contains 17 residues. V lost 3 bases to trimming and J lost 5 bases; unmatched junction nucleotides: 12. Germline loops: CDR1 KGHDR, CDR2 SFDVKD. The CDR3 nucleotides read TGTGCCACCAGTGATCGCCGGGACAGGGACGGTCTGTATGGCTACACCTTC. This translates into CATSDRRDRDGLYGYTF.

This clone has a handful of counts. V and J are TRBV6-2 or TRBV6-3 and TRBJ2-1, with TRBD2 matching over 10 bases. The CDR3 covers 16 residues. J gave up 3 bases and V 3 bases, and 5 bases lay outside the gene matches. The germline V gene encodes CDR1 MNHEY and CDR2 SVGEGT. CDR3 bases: TGTGCCAGCAGTTATCCCACTAGCGGGGTCTACAATGAGCAGTTCTTC. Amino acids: CASSYPTSGVYNEQFF.

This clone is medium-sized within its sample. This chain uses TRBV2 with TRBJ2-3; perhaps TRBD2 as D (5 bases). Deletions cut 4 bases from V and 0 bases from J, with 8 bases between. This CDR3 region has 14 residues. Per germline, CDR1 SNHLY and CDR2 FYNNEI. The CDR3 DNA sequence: TGTGCCAGCAGTGGACTATCAAGCACAGATACGCAGTATTTT. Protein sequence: CASSGLSSTDTQYF.

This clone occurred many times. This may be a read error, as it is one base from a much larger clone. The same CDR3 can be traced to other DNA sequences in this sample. The CDR3 is CASSGTGSTDTQYF. In nucleotides, the CDR3 is TGTGCTAGTAGCGGGACAGGGAGTACAGATACGCAGTATTTT. The chain links TRBV19 to TRBJ2-3, with D tentatively TRBD1 (9 bases). The CDR3 has 14 amino acids. CDR1 and CDR2 (germline): LNHDA, SQIVND (reference sequence). The whole variable domain, filled in from reference TRBV19 and TRBJ2-3, reads DGGITQSPKYLFRKEGQNVTLSCEQNLNHDAMYWYRQDPGQGLRLIYYSQIVNDFQKGDIAEGYSVSREKKESFPLTVTSAQKNPTAFYLCASSGTGSTDTQYFGPGTRLTVL.

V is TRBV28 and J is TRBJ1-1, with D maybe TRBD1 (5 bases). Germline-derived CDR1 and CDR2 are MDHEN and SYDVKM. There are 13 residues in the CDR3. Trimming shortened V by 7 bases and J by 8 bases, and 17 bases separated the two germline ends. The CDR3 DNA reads TGTGCCAGCATCTCTAATACGGCAGGGGAAGCTTTCTTT. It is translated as CASISNTAGEAFF.

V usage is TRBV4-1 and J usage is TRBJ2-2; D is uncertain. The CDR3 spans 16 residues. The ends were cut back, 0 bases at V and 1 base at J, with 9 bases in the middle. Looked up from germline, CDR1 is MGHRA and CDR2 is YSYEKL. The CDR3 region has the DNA TGCGCCAGCAGCCAAGATCCGCGACAGAACACCGGGGAGCTGTTTTTT. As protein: CASSQDPRQNTGELFF.

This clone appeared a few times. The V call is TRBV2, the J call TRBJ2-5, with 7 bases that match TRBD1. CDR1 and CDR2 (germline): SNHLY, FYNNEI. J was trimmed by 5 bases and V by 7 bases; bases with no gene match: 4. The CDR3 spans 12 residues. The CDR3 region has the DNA TGTGCCAGCAAGGGGACAGACGAGACCCAGTACTTC. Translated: CASKGTDETQYF. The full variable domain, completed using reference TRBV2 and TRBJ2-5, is EPEVTQTPSHQVTQMGQEVILRCVPISNHLYFYWYRQILGQKVEFLVSFYNNEISEKSEIFDDQFSVERPDGSNFTLKIRSTKLEDSAMYFCASKGTDETQYFGPGTRLLVL.

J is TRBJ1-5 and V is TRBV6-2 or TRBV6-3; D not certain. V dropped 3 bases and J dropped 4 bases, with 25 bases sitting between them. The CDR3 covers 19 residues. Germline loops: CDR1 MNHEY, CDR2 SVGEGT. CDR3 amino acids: CASSYKEKETSRANQPQHF. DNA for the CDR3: TGTGCCAGCAGTTATAAGGAAAAAGAAACCAGCCGAGCTAATCAGCCCCAGCATTTT.

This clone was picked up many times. CDR3 amino acids: CASSPLQTESPSTDTQYF. The CDR3 DNA reads as TGTGCCAGCAGCCCCCTTCAGACAGAGAGCCCTAGCACAGATACGCAGTATTTT. The V gene is TRBV7-9, the J gene TRBJ2-3; D may be TRBD1 (5 bases). The V end lost 5 bases, the J end lost 0 bases, and 21 bases lay between the germline ends. This CDR3 region has 18 residues. Looked up from germline, CDR1 is SEHNR and CDR2 is FQNEAQ (reference sequence).

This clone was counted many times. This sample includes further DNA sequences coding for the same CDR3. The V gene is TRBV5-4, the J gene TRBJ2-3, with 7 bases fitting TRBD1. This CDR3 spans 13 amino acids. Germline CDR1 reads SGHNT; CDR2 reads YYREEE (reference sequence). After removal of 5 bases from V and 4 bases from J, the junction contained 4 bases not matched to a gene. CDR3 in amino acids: CASSLQGPDTQYF. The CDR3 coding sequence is TGTGCCAGCAGTTTACAGGGGCCAGATACGCAGTATTTT.

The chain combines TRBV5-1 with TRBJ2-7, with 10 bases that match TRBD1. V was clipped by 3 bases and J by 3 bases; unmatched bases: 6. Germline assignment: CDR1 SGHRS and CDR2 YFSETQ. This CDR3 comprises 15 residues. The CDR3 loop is CASSSARTGGYEQYF. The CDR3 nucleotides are TGCGCCAGCAGCTCGGCCCGGACAGGGGGCTACGAGCAGTACTTC. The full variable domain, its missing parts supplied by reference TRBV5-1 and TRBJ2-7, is KAGVTQTPRYLIKTRGQQVTLSCSPISGHRSVSWYQQTPGQGLQFLFEYFSETQRNKGNFPGRFSGRQFSNSRSEMNVSTLELGDSALYLCASSSARTGGYEQYFGPGTRLTVT.